The 30 T cell receptor beta chains below were found in one sample sequenced in a study of blood T cells in healthy people across ages (dated by TCRdb to 2013 to 2016). The library was made by 5' RACE. The listed sequencing device is Illumina HiSeq 2500. The second PCR ran for roughly 7 to 11 cycles and used a J-beta primer mix along with a sample-barcoded 5' primer. TCRdb reran the public reads through fastp at Q25 and MiXCR, keeping productive beta chains. One record per CDR3 amino acid sequence lists the most common genes and DNA. A total of about 640,000 distinct CDR3 sequences appear in this sample, about 30% of them only once. Approximately 14% of the sample rests with the top ten. Sequencing was done on a sample of blood. These TCRs come from a woman at least 80 years old in good health.

This clonotype was counted between two and nine times. CDR3 amino acids: CASTPAGVKTDTQYF. In DNA, the CDR3 is TGTGCCAGCACTCCCGCAGGAGTCAAGACAGATACGCAGTATTTT. The chain uses TRBV9 and TRBJ2-3; no reliable D call. Trimming removed 6 bases at V and 3 bases at J, with 17 bases between. Germline loops: CDR1 SGDLS, CDR2 YYNGEE. The CDR3 has 15 residues.

This chain uses TRBV15 with TRBJ1-4, with 9 bases aligning to TRBD1. V lost 6 bases and J lost 5; bases outside the gene matches: 4. Germline CDR1 reads LNHNV; CDR2 reads YYDKDF (reference sequence). The CDR3 runs to 14 residues. The CDR3 is CATSPGTGNEKLFF. The CDR3 nucleotides read TGTGCCACCAGTCCGGGGACAGGGAATGAAAAACTGTTTTTT.

V and J are TRBV28 and TRBJ1-4; D possibly corresponds to TRBD1 (6 bases). The germline V and J ends were trimmed by 3 bases and 0 bases, with 8 bases remaining between them. Germline CDR1 reads MDHEN; CDR2 reads SYDVKM. The CDR3 is 15 residues long. The CDR3 loop is CASSFQGSTNEKLFF. CDR3 DNA: TGTGCCAGCAGTTTCCAGGGGTCAACTAATGAAAAACTGTTTTTT.

As DNA, the CDR3 is TGTGCCAGCTCACCAGGAATTAGCAATCAGCCCCAGCATTTT. This translates into CASSPGISNQPQHF. The chain employs TRBV18 and TRBJ1-5; no clear D gene. The length of the CDR3 is 14 residues. Germline assignment: CDR1 KGHSH and CDR2 LQKENI. V was trimmed by 2 bases and J by 0 bases, leaving 5 bases between them.

Comments on this clonotype: One base away lies a much larger clone, so this may be a sequencing read error. The V call is TRBV7-8, the J call TRBJ1-5, with no clear D. Looked up from germline, CDR1 is SGHVS and CDR2 is FQNEAQ. The CDR3 contains 14 residues. Written as DNA, the CDR3 is TGTGCCAGCAACTTAAAACAGTTAAATCAGCCCCAGCATTTT. Protein: CASNLKQLNQPQHF.

About this clonotype itself: A junction boundary mismatches the germline segment, possibly from a read error. The genes are TRBV5-1 and TRBJ1-2, with D unresolved. The CDR3 sequence is 13 residues long. Looked up from germline, CDR1 is SGHRS and CDR2 is YFSETQ. CDR3 amino acids: CASSLGQSYDYTF. The CDR3 DNA is TGCGCCAGCAGCTTGGGACAAAGCTATGACTACACCTTT.

Comment on this clonotype: A read error may explain this, as a much larger clone is one base away. Here the CDR3 DNA reads TGTGCCAGCAGTTCACAACGCCACACTGAAGCTTTCTTT. Residues: CASSSQRHTEAFF. The gene calls are TRBV12-3 or TRBV12-4 and TRBJ1-1; D is unresolved. The CDR3 sequence is 13 residues long. Between the trimmed V and J ends, which lost 4 bases and 3 bases, there was a span of 9 bases.

This sequence joins TRBV7-9 and TRBJ1-2, with 8 bases lining up with TRBD1. The CDR3 sequence is 15 residues long. Trimming took 4 bases from V and 4 from J; bases not matched to a gene: 8. The V gene's germline CDR1 is SEHNR and CDR2 FQNEAQ (reference sequence). The CDR3 region has the DNA TGTGCCAGCAGCTCTTCGGACAGGGAATTCTATGGCTACACCTTC. It translates to CASSSSDREFYGYTF.

This clonotype occurred many times. This chain joins TRBV7-9 and TRBJ2-3, with unresolved D. Trimming removed 0 bases at V and 1 base at J, with 5 bases between. There are 14 residues in the CDR3. Looked up from germline, CDR1 is SEHNR and CDR2 is FQNEAQ (reference sequence). The CDR3 bases are TGTGCCAGCAGCTTAGCCGTCCGCACAGATACGCAGTATTTT. As protein: CASSLAVRTDTQYF.

J is TRBJ1-1 and V is TRBV18, with D uncertain. The CDR3 spans 17 residues. The germline CDR1 and CDR2 sequences are KGHSH and LQKENI. Trimming took off 6 bases at V and 0 bases at J, with 20 bases between the two ends. The CDR3 nucleotides read TGTGCCAGCTCCCCTCAGGTGCCAGGTCCCTTGAACACTGAAGCTTTCTTT. This codes for CASSPQVPGPLNTEAFF.

This clonotype has at least ten counts. This rearrangement joins TRBV6-6 to TRBJ1-3, with D maybe TRBD1 (6 bases). Germline V gene data show CDR1 as MNHNY and CDR2 as SVGAGI (reference sequence). This CDR3 is 15 amino acids long. The V and J ends lost 7 bases and 2 bases respectively, with 15 bases between them. CDR3 DNA sequence: TGTGCCAGCACCCCACAGGGTTCAGCTGGAAACACCATATATTTT. Its protein is CASTPQGSAGNTIYF.

Only a few counts were recorded for this clonotype. The chain recombines TRBV20-1 with TRBJ1-5; D uncertain. V lost 6 bases and J 0 bases, leaving 9 bases between the germline ends. The germline gives CDR1 DFQATT, CDR2 SNEGSKA (reference sequence). The length of the CDR3 is 13 residues. CDR3 sequence (DNA): TGCAGTGCGTCTTCAAATAGCAATCAGCCCCAGCATTTT. Its translation: CSASSNSNQPQHF.

Remarks on this clonotype: This may stem from a read error, because a much larger clone lies one nucleotide away. CDR3 DNA sequence: TGTGCCCGGAGCCTTACAGTGGCTAACTATGGCTACACCTTC. Its translation: CARSLTVANYGYTF. V gene TRBV30 combines with J gene TRBJ1-2; D gene unclear. The CDR3 has 14 amino acids. In germline, CDR1 is GTSNPN, CDR2 SVGIG (reference sequence).

This clonotype occurred a few times. J is TRBJ1-5 and V is TRBV6-6; D is undetermined. The CDR3 has 11 amino acids. V was pared by 8 bases and J by 14 bases, with 16 bases between. Germline V gene sequence: CDR1 MNHNY, CDR2 SVGAGI (reference sequence). The DNA of the CDR3 is TGTGCCAGCCGGAACTCGTTTTCCGAGCATTTT. It translates to CASRNSFSEHF.

This clonotype was seen more than once but under ten times. The chain joins TRBV20-1 to TRBJ2-5; 14 bases fit TRBD2. V trimming: 0 bases; J trimming: 4 bases; junction bases outside the gene matches: 4. Germline values: CDR1 DFQATT, CDR2 SNEGSKA (reference sequence). The CDR3 covers 16 residues. CDR3 loop: CSARDPTSGGGETQYF. The CDR3 DNA sequence: TGCAGTGCTAGAGATCCGACTAGCGGGGGGGGAGAGACCCAGTACTTC.

This chain joins TRBV9 and TRBJ2-7, with D possibly matching TRBD2 (5 bases). CDR3 length: 14 amino acids. Germline V CDR1 and CDR2: SGDLS, YYNGEE. Between the trimmed V and J ends, which lost 4 bases and 2 bases, there was a span of 13 bases. The CDR3 sequence is CASSSLRAAYEQYF. CDR3 nucleotide sequence: TGTGCCAGCAGCTCCCTGAGGGCAGCCTACGAGCAGTACTTC.

Of note for this clonotype: A read error is possible here, since a much larger clone lies one base away. The rearrangement links TRBV11-2 to TRBJ2-5; D not certain. The germline V gene has CDR1 SGHAT and CDR2 FQNNGV. The CDR3 is 14 amino acids. The CDR3 nucleotides are TGTGCCAGCAGCACAAGGGCCCGGCAAGAGACCCGGTACTTC. Residues: CASSTRARQETRYF.

The V call is TRBV20-1, the J call TRBJ2-5, with 7 bases identical to TRBD2. With 6 bases clipped from V and 11 bases from J, the junction kept 18 bases outside the gene matches. There are 14 residues in the CDR3. Germline values: CDR1 DFQATT, CDR2 SNEGSKA (reference sequence). CDR3 coding DNA: TGCAGTGCCCTCGAGACCGGACTAGGCAATGAGCAGTACTTC. Protein product: CSALETGLGNEQYF.

A word on this clonotype: One end of the junction varies from germline; a read error may be responsible. This rearrangement joins TRBV5-1 to TRBJ1-1; perhaps TRBD1 as D (6 bases). The CDR3 extends over 14 amino acids. Per germline, CDR1 SGHRS and CDR2 YFSETQ. The CDR3 is CVSSLSRGGTEAFF. CDR3 in DNA: TGCGTCAGCAGCTTGAGCAGGGGCGGAACTGAAGCTTTCTTT. The whole variable domain, filled in from reference TRBV5-1 and TRBJ1-1, reads KAGVTQTPRYLIKTRGQQVTLSCSPISGHRSVSWYQQTPGQGLQFLFEYFSETQRNKGNFPGRFSGRQFSNSRSEMNVSTLELGDSALYLCVSSLSRGGTEAFFGQGTRLTVV.

This rearrangement joins TRBV5-1 to TRBJ2-1, with 7 bases matching TRBD2. Unmatched junction bases numbered 6, after V lost 0 bases and J lost 0 bases. The CDR3 runs 17 residues. Germline V gene lookup returns CDR1 SGHRS and CDR2 YFSETQ. DNA for the CDR3: TGCGCCAGCAGCTTGGCCAGAGTAGCGGGCTCCTACAATGAGCAGTTCTTC. Protein: CASSLARVAGSYNEQFF. The full variable domain, in which reference TRBV5-1 and TRBJ2-1 provide the parts outside the CDR3, is KAGVTQTPRYLIKTRGQQVTLSCSPISGHRSVSWYQQTPGQGLQFLFEYFSETQRNKGNFPGRFSGRQFSNSRSEMNVSTLELGDSALYLCASSLARVAGSYNEQFFGPGTRLTVL.

This clonotype occurred many times. The chain couples TRBV7-2 to TRBJ2-3, with D unclear. Between the trimmed V and J ends, which lost 0 bases and 0 bases, there was a span of 13 bases. Germline CDR1 SGHTA, CDR2 FQGNSA. This CDR3 spans 17 amino acids. The CDR3 reads CASSLAGSKPSTDTQYF. The CDR3 region has the DNA TGTGCCAGCAGCTTAGCCGGATCAAAGCCTAGCACAGATACGCAGTATTTT.

The gene calls are TRBV7-2 and TRBJ2-4; possibly TRBD2 for D (5 bases). The CDR3 is made up of 15 amino acids. Germline V gives CDR1 SGHTA, CDR2 FQGNSA. V dropped 6 bases and J dropped 3 bases, with 15 bases sitting between them. The CDR3 DNA sequence: TGTGCCAGCAGGGACCGGGGTCCCGACAAAAACATTCAGTACTTC. Protein sequence: CASRDRGPDKNIQYF.

This clonotype has ten or more counts. The V and J genes are TRBV3-1 and TRBJ1-6, with D possibly matching TRBD1 (6 bases). The V end lost 10 bases, the J end lost 14 bases, and 18 bases lay between the germline ends. The CDR3 runs to 12 residues. Germline V gives CDR1 LGHDT, CDR2 YNNKEL (reference sequence). In DNA, the CDR3 is TGTGCCACGCGCCCCGAGCAGGGGACCCTCCACTTT. This codes for CATRPEQGTLHF. Full variable domain (remainder filled in from reference TRBV3-1 and TRBJ1-6): DTAVSQTPKYLVTQMGNDKSIKCEQNLGHDTMYWYKQDSKKFLKIMFSYNNKELIINETVPNRFSPKSPDKAHLNLHINSLELGDSAVYFCATRPEQGTLHFGNGTRLTVT.

This clonotype has ten or more counts. The V gene is TRBV20-1, the J gene TRBJ2-1, with TRBD1 matching over 9 bases. V was pared by 6 bases and J by 7 bases, with 4 bases of the junction left unmatched. The CDR3 consists of 12 residues. Germline assignment: CDR1 DFQATT and CDR2 SNEGSKA (reference sequence). The CDR3 nucleotides are TGCAGTGCCCGGGACAGGGAAAATGAGCAGTTCTTC. Its translation is CSARDRENEQFF.

This clonotype was seen at least ten times. CDR3 DNA sequence: TGTGCCAGCAGTGAGTCCCTTTCGGAGTCTTATACGCAGTATTTT. Amino acids: CASSESLSESYTQYF. This chain connects TRBV6-1 to TRBJ2-3; the D is unclear. The V end lost 3 bases, the J end lost 7 bases, and 17 bases lay between the germline ends. This CDR3 has 15 residues. Germline lookup yields CDR1 MNHNS and CDR2 SASEGT.

This clonotype was observed at least ten times. The genes are TRBV9 and TRBJ2-1; unclear D gene. The V gene's germline CDR1 is SGDLS and CDR2 YYNGEE. CDR3 length equals 16 residues. V dropped 4 bases and J dropped 5 bases, with 19 bases sitting between them. In nucleotides, the CDR3 is TGTGCCAGCAGCCCCCGTCTGCAGGACGAGGACAATGAGCAGTTCTTC. It yields the protein CASSPRLQDEDNEQFF.

Details on this clonotype: A read error may be the cause here, since a much bigger clone is one base away. The V call is TRBV7-2, the J call TRBJ1-4; D gene ambiguous. In germline, CDR1 is SGHTA, CDR2 FQGNSA. CDR3 length: 12 residues. The CDR3 region is CASSRRNEKRFF. CDR3 nucleotide sequence: TGTGCCAGCAGCCGACGAAATGAAAAACGGTTTTTT.

This clonotype has more than one count but fewer than ten. This chain joins TRBV19 and TRBJ1-4; no reliable D call. The CDR3 covers 15 residues. The germline V and J ends were trimmed by 1 base and 4 bases, with 10 bases remaining between them. Germline V gene lookup returns CDR1 LNHDA and CDR2 SQIVND (reference sequence). The CDR3 sequence: CASSIGGSHNEKLFF. The DNA for the CDR3 is TGTGCCAGTAGTATAGGAGGCAGCCATAATGAAAAACTGTTTTTT. The full variable domain, rest sourced from reference TRBV19 and TRBJ1-4, is DGGITQSPKYLFRKEGQNVTLSCEQNLNHDAMYWYRQDPGQGLRLIYYSQIVNDFQKGDIAEGYSVSREKKESFPLTVTSAQKNPTAFYLCASSIGGSHNEKLFFGSGTQLSVL.

Many counts were recorded for this clonotype. The chain recombines TRBV7-9 with TRBJ2-5, with D possibly called TRBD1 or TRBD2 (6 bases each). V was pared by 5 bases and J by 4 bases, with 17 bases between. The V gene's germline CDR1 is SEHNR and CDR2 FQNEAQ (reference sequence). The CDR3 consists of 15 residues. The CDR3 protein is CASSEEQGSGETQYF. The CDR3 DNA is TGTGCCAGCAGCGAGGAACAGGGTAGCGGAGAGACCCAGTACTTC.

J is TRBJ1-2 and V is TRBV5-1; D unclear. This CDR3 region has 12 residues. Between the trimmed V and J ends, which lost 4 bases and 6 bases, there was a span of 10 bases. Germline CDR1 is SGHRS and CDR2 is YFSETQ. CDR3 nucleotides: TGCGCCAGCAGCGCGTTTGAGAATGGCTACACCTTC. This encodes CASSAFENGYTF.